The clone carrying this TCR beta chain was seen at least ten times. CDR3 length: 13 residues. The V gene end was trimmed by 3 bases and the J gene end by 0 bases; junction bases not matched to a gene: 1. Per germline, CDR1 SQVTM and CDR2 ANQGSEA. MiXCR, applied by TCRdb to the 5' RACE reads, yields one record per CDR3 protein. This table holds 75,000 to 95,000 distinct CDR3 sequences, around 5.1% found once. These data come from a study of T cells of healthy individuals. The receptor's source is a female donor in good health. The V and J genes are TRBV29-1 and TRBJ2-7; 8 bases fit TRBD1. CDR3 coding DNA: TGCAGCGTTGAGCAGGGGGCCTCCTACGAGCAGTACTTC. Translation gives CSVEQGASYEQYF.